A single sample is the source of the 31 T cell receptor beta chains below, sequenced in a study of blood T cell repertoires in COVID-19. Clones were read by immunoSEQ multiplex PCR, and TCRdb kept only the in-frame ones, dropping some. The sample includes 75,000 to 90,000 clones, roughly 91% of them seen just once. Sample: peripheral blood. All receptors derive from a woman aged 45-60 years in a cohort sampled during active COVID-19.

The gene calls are TRBV6-5 and TRBJ1-5; 9 nucleotides agree with TRBD1. CDR1 is MNHEY and CDR2 is SVGAGI in the germline V gene. The CDR3 runs to 14 residues. J gave up 2 bases and V 7 bases, and 3 bases lay outside the gene matches. The CDR3 nucleotides read TGTGCCAGCAAAAGGACAGGGGGCAATCAGCCCCAGCATTTT. Its translation is CASKRTGGNQPQHF.

This chain links TRBV3-1 (or the pseudogene TRBV3-2) with TRBJ2-5, with no clear D. The CDR3 is made up of 14 amino acids. Germline CDR1 reads LGHDT; CDR2 reads YNNKEL (reference sequence). V was trimmed by 1 base and J by 1 base, leaving 7 bases between them. CDR3 in DNA: TGTGCCAGCAGCCAAGGACTTGTCCAAGAGACCCAGTACTTC. Protein sequence: CASSQGLVQETQYF.

The chain is built from TRBV19 and TRBJ1-5, with D possibly TRBD1 on 6 matching bases. Trimming left V 2 bases short and J 1 base short, with 18 bases between. The germline CDR1 and CDR2 sequences are LNHDA and SQIVND (reference sequence). The CDR3 totals 18 residues. CDR3 sequence (DNA): TGTGCCAGTAGTATACGGGGCGCGGGGGCGCGGAGCAATCAGCCCCAGCATTTT. Protein product: CASSIRGAGARSNQPQHF. The variable domain in full, with the rest retrieved from reference TRBV19 and TRBJ1-5, is DGGITQSPKYLFRKEGQNVTLSCEQNLNHDAMYWYRQDPGQGLRLIYYSQIVNDFQKGDIAEGYSVSREKKESFPLTVTSAQKNPTAFYLCASSIRGAGARSNQPQHFGDGTRLSIL.

Remarks on this clone: Its ends do not fully match the called genes, so a read error is possible. The J gene is TRBJ2-5, the V gene TRBV12-3 or TRBV12-4; TRBD1 matches at 9 bases. The CDR3 spans 13 residues. The DNA for the CDR3 is TGTGCCGGCAGTAAGGGGACAGGGGAGACCCAGTACTTC. Amino acid sequence: CAGSKGTGETQYF.

V is TRBV29-1 and J is TRBJ2-7; 8 nucleotides line up with TRBD2. Losses at the gene ends were 6 bases for V and 5 bases for J; bases not matched to a gene: 12. The CDR3 covers 14 residues. Germline V CDR1 and CDR2: SQVTM, ANQGSEA. The CDR3, as DNA: TGCAGCGTATCCGCCCCGGGGACTAGAGACGAGCAGTACTTC. The encoded protein is CSVSAPGTRDEQYF.

The genes are TRBV18 and TRBJ2-3; no reliable D call. Germline V gene sequence: CDR1 KGHSH, CDR2 LQKENI. V was pared by 6 bases and J by 3 bases, with 22 bases between. This CDR3 has 17 residues. This CDR3 is CASSPTTSRKITDTQYF. The CDR3 coding sequence is TGTGCCAGCTCCCCTACCACCTCCAGGAAAATAACAGATACGCAGTATTTT.

The chain is built from TRBV6-1 and TRBJ2-7; D is undetermined. The CDR3 is 14 residues long. From germline, CDR1 is MNHNS and CDR2 SASEGT. V was cut by 2 bases and J by 6 bases, with 14 bases left in between. As DNA, the CDR3 is TGTGCCAGCAGTGAACGTACAGCCGTTGCCGAGCAGTACTTC. This sequence encodes CASSERTAVAEQYF.

The chain combines TRBV5-4 with TRBJ1-1, with 11 bases matching TRBD1. V gave up 9 bases and J gave up 4 bases; unmatched junction bases: 5. Germline loops: CDR1 SGHNT, CDR2 YYREEE (reference sequence). The CDR3 runs to 13 residues. CDR3 sequence: CANSGTGGTEAFF. CDR3 nucleotide sequence: TGTGCCAACTCCGGGACAGGGGGCACTGAAGCTTTCTTT.

The chain joins TRBV21-1 to TRBJ2-6; the D call TRBD1 from the table was never checked on the DNA. TRBV21-1 has pseudogene status. The CDR3 contains 16 residues. The CDR3 nucleotides are TGTGCCAGCAGCAAAGAGGGGCGCTCTGGGGCCAACGTCCTGACTTTC. Amino acid sequence: CASSKEGRSGANVLTF.

V is TRBV7-2 and J is TRBJ2-7; 8 bases align to TRBD2. CDR1 SGHTA and CDR2 FQGNSA come from the germline V gene. The CDR3 runs 14 residues. V lost 1 base to trimming and J lost 6 bases; unmatched junction nucleotides: 5. The CDR3 region is CASSLGGLVREQYF. CDR3 DNA: TGTGCCAGCAGCTTAGGGGGACTAGTCCGCGAGCAGTACTTC.

The CDR3 reads CASSETGTGGNYGYTF. CDR3 DNA: TGCGCCAGCAGCGAAACCGGGACAGGGGGTAACTATGGCTACACCTTC. The chain has TRBV5-1 and TRBJ1-2; the match to TRBD1 covers 11 bases. J lost 1 base, V lost 4 bases, and 6 bases had no gene match. Germline loops: CDR1 SGHRS, CDR2 YFSETQ. This CDR3 is 16 amino acids long.

Turning to this clone: The junction and the germline gene differ at one end; a read error may be behind it. The chain recombines TRBV11-2 with TRBJ2-7; D is ambiguous. This CDR3 contains 12 residues. Germline V gene data show CDR1 as SGHAT and CDR2 as FQNNGV. The CDR3 region is CASSLDLYEQYF. CDR3 DNA sequence: TGTGCCAGCAGCCTAGACCTCTACGAGCAGTACTTC.

The chain has TRBV28 and TRBJ1-1, with D possibly matching TRBD1 (6 bases). CDR1 and CDR2 from the germline V gene are MDHEN and SYDVKM. The CDR3 has 15 residues. V lost 6 bases, J lost 7 bases, and 21 bases lay in between. The CDR3 loop is CASRGGGGGVGEAFF. The CDR3 DNA reads TGTGCCAGCAGAGGGGGGGGTGGAGGTGTCGGTGAAGCTTTCTTT.

This chain links TRBV5-1 with TRBJ1-6; 9 bases are shared with TRBD1. This CDR3 region has 17 residues. V was clipped by 7 bases and J by 2 bases; unmatched bases: 10. Germline CDR1 and CDR2: SGHRS and YFSETQ. CDR3 residues: CASRLETGGTYNSPLHF. In nucleotides, the CDR3 is TGCGCCAGCCGCCTGGAGACAGGGGGAACCTATAATTCACCCCTCCACTTT.

This sequence joins TRBV3-1 (or the pseudogene TRBV3-2) and TRBJ2-1; D gene uncertain. The V gene's germline CDR1 is LGHDT and CDR2 YNNKEL (reference sequence). CDR3 length: 12 amino acids. The germline V and J ends were trimmed by 2 bases and 5 bases, with 4 bases remaining between them. The chain's CDR3 is CASSQSNNEQFF. CDR3 in DNA: TGTGCCAGCAGCCAAAGCAACAATGAGCAGTTCTTC.

The chain joins TRBV5-4 to TRBJ2-1; 7 bases line up with TRBD2. Germline V CDR1 and CDR2: SGHNT, YYREEE (reference sequence). This CDR3 contains 16 residues. The J segment lost 0 bases and the V segment lost 0 bases, leaving 3 bases of the junction unmatched. The CDR3 coding sequence is TGTGCCAGCAGCTTGGGCGGGGGTAGCTCCTACAATGAGCAGTTCTTC. It specifies CASSLGGGSSYNEQFF.

The V gene is TRBV28, the J gene TRBJ2-5, with 14 bases fitting TRBD2. The V and J ends lost 5 bases and 3 bases, in that order; junction bases with no gene match: 11. The CDR3 contains 18 residues. Germline-derived CDR1 and CDR2 are MDHEN and SYDVKM. The CDR3 region is CASSTRLAGGPVEETQYF. The CDR3 DNA reads TGTGCCAGCAGTACCAGACTAGCGGGAGGGCCGGTGGAAGAGACCCAGTACTTC.

The chain carries TRBV10-3 and TRBJ2-5; D remains unclear. Trimming cost V 3 bases and J 3 bases, with 5 bases left between them. The CDR3 sequence is 12 residues long. Germline V CDR1 and CDR2: ENHRY, SYGVKD. CDR3 residues: CAISDRKETQYF. The CDR3 coding sequence is TGTGCCATCAGTGACAGAAAAGAGACCCAGTACTTC.

This chain connects TRBV30 to TRBJ2-1; 15 nucleotides agree with TRBD2. Germline V CDR1 and CDR2: GTSNPN, SVGIG (reference sequence). The CDR3 contains 16 residues. The J segment lost 7 bases and the V segment lost 3 bases, leaving 7 bases of the junction unmatched. DNA of the CDR3: TGTGCCTGGAGCCGTGGACTAGCGGGAGGGCATAATGAGCAGTTCTTC. This translates into CAWSRGLAGGHNEQFF.

This chain links TRBV11-2 with TRBJ2-1, with 11 bases lining up with TRBD2. Unmatched junction bases numbered 9, after V lost 3 bases and J lost 8 bases. CDR3 length: 16 amino acids. Per the germline V gene, CDR1 is SGHAT and CDR2 is FQNNGV. The CDR3 coding sequence is TGTGCCAGCAGCTTTACCCTAGCGGGAGGAGGGGATGAGCAGTTCTTC. It translates to CASSFTLAGGGDEQFF.

The V and J genes are TRBV2 and TRBJ2-5; 8 positions agree with TRBD2. The germline V gene has CDR1 SNHLY and CDR2 FYNNEI. The CDR3 runs to 15 residues. V shed 7 bases, J shed 1 base, and the junction held 8 bases outside the gene matches. Here the CDR3 reads CASISSGGPQETQYF. The CDR3 coding sequence is TGTGCCAGCATTTCCAGCGGGGGACCCCAAGAGACCCAGTACTTC. The full variable domain, with the rest looked up from reference TRBV2 and TRBJ2-5, is EPEVTQTPSHQVTQMGQEVILRCVPISNHLYFYWYRQILGQKVEFLVSFYNNEISEKSEIFDDQFSVERPDGSNFTLKIRSTKLEDSAMYFCASISSGGPQETQYFGPGTRLLVL.

V usage is TRBV14 and J usage is TRBJ2-7; TRBD1 matches at 11 bases. Germline-derived CDR1 and CDR2 are SGHDN and FVKESK. The ends lost 4 bases at V and 9 bases at J; junction bases unmatched: 8. The CDR3 sequence is 14 residues long. CDR3 sequence: CASSRGTGGRGQYF. The DNA for the CDR3 is TGTGCCAGCAGCCGAGGGACAGGGGGACGAGGGCAGTACTTC.

The J gene is TRBJ2-3, the V gene TRBV29-1; 12 bases agree with TRBD2. CDR3 length: 16 amino acids. With 6 bases clipped from V and 0 bases from J, the junction kept 7 bases outside the gene matches. The V gene's germline CDR1 is SQVTM and CDR2 ANQGSEA. The CDR3: CSVVPGLAGSTDTQYF. The DNA for the CDR3 is TGCAGCGTCGTACCGGGACTAGCGGGTAGCACAGATACGCAGTATTTT.

CDR3 in DNA: TGCGCCAGCAGGTTAGCGGGAGGACACAATGAGCAGTTCTTC. Residues: CASRLAGGHNEQFF. The chain joins TRBV5-1 to TRBJ2-1; 10 bases align to TRBD2. The CDR3 sequence is 14 residues long. Germline values: CDR1 SGHRS, CDR2 YFSETQ. Losses at the gene ends were 5 bases for V and 5 bases for J; bases not matched to a gene: 4.

J is TRBJ1-1 and V is TRBV10-2; the D is unclear. This CDR3 comprises 14 residues. Trimming removed 6 bases from V and 0 bases from J, with 11 bases in between. Germline V lookup: CDR1 WSHSY, CDR2 SAAADI. In DNA, the CDR3 is TGCGCCAGCAGGGCGGAGGGAATGAACACTGAAGCTTTCTTT. Encoded protein: CASRAEGMNTEAFF.

Only one count was recorded for this clone. This chain connects TRBV28 to TRBJ2-7; 12 bases line up with TRBD2. The CDR3 length is 13 residues. Germline V gene sequence: CDR1 MDHEN, CDR2 SYDVKM. The ends lost 10 bases at V and 2 bases at J; junction bases unmatched: 3. CDR3 loop: CATRTSGTYEQYF. The CDR3 DNA reads as TGTGCCACCAGGACTAGCGGGACCTACGAGCAGTACTTC.

The V and J genes are TRBV10-2 and TRBJ2-7; D is perhaps TRBD2 (5 bases). This CDR3 has 21 residues. Germline CDR1 and CDR2: WSHSY and SAAADI. The V end lost 0 bases, the J end lost 4 bases, and 31 bases lay between the germline ends. The CDR3 region has the DNA TGCGCCAGCAGTGAGTCGACGATGAATGGAGCGGAGCCTCCTTTTTTTTACGAGCAGTACTTC. Protein sequence: CASSESTMNGAEPPFFYEQYF.

The V gene is TRBV2, the J gene TRBJ2-7; 7 bases align to TRBD1. The germline V gene has CDR1 SNHLY and CDR2 FYNNEI. V shed 3 bases, J shed 3 bases, and the junction held 8 bases outside the gene matches. CDR3 length: 15 residues. The CDR3, as DNA: TGTGCCAGCAGTGATGGGGGACAGCCTCGCTACGAGCAGTACTTC. Translated, it gives CASSDGGQPRYEQYF.

The V and J genes are TRBV30 and TRBJ1-2, with D possibly matching TRBD1 (6 bases). The germline V gene encodes CDR1 GTSNPN and CDR2 SVGIG (reference sequence). The CDR3 has 14 residues. V was clipped by 5 bases and J by 4 bases, with 17 bases between them. CDR3 amino acids: CAWGAWGLSYGYTF. The DNA of the CDR3 is TGTGCCTGGGGCGCTTGGGGGCTCTCCTATGGCTACACCTTC.

A single count supports this clone. The chain uses TRBV5-3 and TRBJ2-3; D not resolved. TRBV5-3 is flagged as an ORF with uncertain function. Trimming took 7 bases from V and 5 from J, leaving 17 bases between them. The CDR3 is made up of 14 amino acids. The CDR3 reads CARVVERRRDTQYF. CDR3 bases: TGTGCCAGAGTTGTTGAGCGACGGAGAGATACGCAGTATTTT.

This chain links TRBV9 with TRBJ2-3; 8 nucleotides agree with TRBD2. J gave up 0 bases and V 4 bases, and 7 bases lay outside the gene matches. Per germline, CDR1 SGDLS and CDR2 YYNGEE. CDR3 size: 16 residues. Here the CDR3 DNA reads TGTGCCAGCAGCAGGCGGGGGGATGCGAGCACAGATACGCAGTATTTT. Translation: CASSRRGDASTDTQYF.